A single sample gave rise to the 8 T cell receptor beta chains below, sequenced in a study of blood T cell repertoires in COVID-19. Sequencing used immunoSEQ multiplex PCR; TCRdb keeps in-frame clones, though not all of them. The table shows roughly 300,000 clones, with about 85% occurring only once. The sequenced material came from peripheral blood. These receptors were taken from a human donor in a cohort sampled during active COVID-19.

The gene calls are TRBV9 and TRBJ2-7, with 7 bases matching TRBD1. V lost 0 bases and J lost 4; bases outside the gene matches: 7. The CDR3 spans 15 residues. CDR1 is SGDLS, CDR2 YYNGEE, per germline. The CDR3, as DNA: TGTGCCAGCAGCGTAGGAACAGGGGCTGGATACGAGCAGTACTTC. It encodes CASSVGTGAGYEQYF.

This chain connects TRBV5-1 to TRBJ1-4, with 7 positions matching TRBD1. Trimming at V came to 2 bases and at J to 7 bases, leaving 5 bases not matched to a gene. The CDR3 spans 14 residues. The germline gives CDR1 SGHRS, CDR2 YFSETQ. The CDR3: CASSFGTAFEKLFF. The CDR3 DNA reads TGCGCCAGCAGCTTCGGGACAGCCTTTGAAAAACTGTTTTTT.

The CDR3 DNA follows: TGTGCCAGCAGCTTCACCCTAGCGGGAGGGCAGTGGGATACGCAGTATTTT. It is translated as CASSFTLAGGQWDTQYF. The genes are TRBV11-2 and TRBJ2-3, with 12 bases identical to TRBD2. In germline, CDR1 is SGHAT, CDR2 FQNNGV. The CDR3 loop spans 17 amino acids. Trimming at V came to 3 bases and at J to 6 bases, leaving 10 bases not matched to a gene.

J is TRBJ1-1 and V is TRBV4-3; D unresolved. Germline CDR1 reads LGHNA; CDR2 reads YSLEER. The CDR3 totals 15 residues. Trimming took 0 bases from V and 2 from J, leaving 10 bases between them. The CDR3 DNA follows: TGCGCCAGCAGCCAAGAGTGGCGGCAAAACACTGAAGCTTTCTTT. Residues: CASSQEWRQNTEAFF.

The CDR3 here is CASSLDLASEQFF. The CDR3 DNA is TGCGCCAGCAGCTTGGATTTGGCATCTGAGCAGTTCTTC. The V gene is TRBV5-1, the J gene TRBJ2-1, with D unresolved. Trimming shortened V by 0 bases and J by 9 bases, and 10 bases separated the two germline ends. CDR1 and CDR2 (germline): SGHRS, YFSETQ. The CDR3 sequence is 13 residues long.

V and J are TRBV7-8 and TRBJ2-7; 10 bases match TRBD2. Germline V gene sequence: CDR1 SGHVS, CDR2 FQNEAQ. This CDR3 contains 17 residues. Trimming cost V 2 bases and J 5 bases; bases outside gene matches: 12. CDR3 coding DNA: TGTGCCAGCAGCTTAACTACTCCTAGCGGGAGCCTGAACGAGCAGTACTTC. Translating gives CASSLTTPSGSLNEQYF.

This rearrangement joins TRBV18 to TRBJ1-2; D ambiguous. Deletions cut 2 bases from V and 6 bases from J, with 10 bases between. This CDR3 is built from 13 residues. Looked up from germline, CDR1 is KGHSH and CDR2 is LQKENI. The CDR3 loop is CASSPNGKDGYTF. DNA of the CDR3: TGTGCCAGCTCACCAAACGGGAAGGATGGCTACACCTTC.

This chain connects TRBV10-3 to TRBJ2-1, with D maybe TRBD2 (6 bases). The germline V gene has CDR1 ENHRY and CDR2 SYGVKD. Trimming took 8 bases from V and 7 from J, leaving 21 bases between them. This CDR3 comprises 15 residues. CDR3 loop: CAIERDRGGNNEQFF. CDR3 DNA: TGTGCCATCGAAAGGGATCGCGGCGGGAATAATGAGCAGTTCTTC.